Described below is a single TCR beta chain sequence and its context. Its antigen is unidentified. Primers: 60 Vbeta forward and 13 Jbeta reverse. Here immunoSEQ multiplex PCR was the method, and the copy in TCRdb shows in-frame clones only, minus some. Among over 150,000 clones, around 80% were seen once, and the ten largest hold approximately 4%. This sample stems from a study of cytomegalovirus exposure and HLA in healthy donors. General study findings and limits: Reportedly, HLA-A and HLA-B alleles of most subjects were accurately predicted from TCR beta.

V was clipped by 4 bases and J by 8 bases, with 12 bases between them. The CDR3 contains 13 residues. Looked up from germline, CDR1 is MNHNS and CDR2 is SASEGT. The rearrangement uses TRBV6-1 and TRBJ2-1; maybe TRBD1 (5 bases). The TCR was taken from a woman aged 40 to 50 in good health and CMV-seronegative. The sequenced sample was PBMCs. The CDR3 loop is CASSVGPRDEQFF. In DNA, the CDR3 is TGTGCCAGCAGTGTGGGGCCTAGGGATGAGCAGTTCTTC.